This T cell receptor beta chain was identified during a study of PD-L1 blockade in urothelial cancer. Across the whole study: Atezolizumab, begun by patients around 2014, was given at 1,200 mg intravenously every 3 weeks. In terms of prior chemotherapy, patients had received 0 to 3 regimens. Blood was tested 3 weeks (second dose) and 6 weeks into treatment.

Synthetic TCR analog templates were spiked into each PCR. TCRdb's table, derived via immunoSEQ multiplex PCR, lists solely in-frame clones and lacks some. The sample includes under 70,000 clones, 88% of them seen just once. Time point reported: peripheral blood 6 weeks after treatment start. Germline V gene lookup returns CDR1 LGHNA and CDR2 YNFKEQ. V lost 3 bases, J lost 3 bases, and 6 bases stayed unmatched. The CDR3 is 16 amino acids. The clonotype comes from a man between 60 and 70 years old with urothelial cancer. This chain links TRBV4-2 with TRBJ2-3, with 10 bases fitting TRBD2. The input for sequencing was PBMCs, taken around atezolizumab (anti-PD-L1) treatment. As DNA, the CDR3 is TGTGCCAGCAGCCATGTAGCGGGAGGATCAACAGATACGCAGTATTTT. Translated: CASSHVAGGSTDTQYF.